A selection of T cell receptor beta chains follows, all from one sample in a study of T-cell memory formation after mild COVID-19. One entry per CDR3 protein, called by TCRdb with MiXCR from the 5' RACE reads. The table lists roughly 350,000 distinct CDR3 sequences, approximately 27% of them singletons. Input material: PBMCs or a T cell subset sorted from them (not recorded which). These receptors all come from an adult woman who had mild COVID-19 (a few samples of this study predate the infection). Cell type and time point are not known. The CDR3 runs from the conserved cysteine through the conserved F or W. D genes are given only for firm matches. Only some rows state a clone size, as once, few, many or a class for expanded clones.

d_call | j_call | v_call | clone_size | cdr3_aa | cdr3_nt
NA | TRBJ2-7 | TRBV20-1 | many | CSATGYKDEQYF | TGCAGTGCCACAGGGTATAAGGACGAGCAGTACTTC
NA | TRBJ2-7 | TRBV20-1 | few | CSARADGTASYEQYF | TGCAGTGCTAGAGCCGACGGGACGGCATCCTACGAGCAGTACTTC
NA | TRBJ2-6 | TRBV24-1 | few | CATSPRAHSGANVLTF | TGTGCCACCAGTCCCCGGGCCCACTCTGGGGCCAACGTCCTGACTTTC
NA | TRBJ2-3 | TRBV14 | few | CASSQWGGSTDTQYF | TGTGCCAGCAGCCAATGGGGCGGAAGCACAGATACGCAGTATTTT
NA | TRBJ2-7 | TRBV7-2 | NA | CASRSAGTWEQYF | TGTGCCAGCAGGTCGGCTGGGACTTGGGAGCAGTACTTC
TRBD1 | TRBJ2-2 | TRBV6-5 | few | CASRRDRGAGELFF | TGTGCCAGCAGAAGGGACAGGGGAGCCGGGGAGCTGTTTTTT
NA | TRBJ1-1 | TRBV6-2/TRBV6-3 | few | CASSPPGPRNTEAFF | TGTGCCAGCAGTCCCCCGGGACCGAGGAACACTGAAGCTTTCTTT
NA | TRBJ1-1 | TRBV6-5 | NA | CASSYGTFNLNTEAFF | TGTGCCAGCAGTTACGGGACCTTCAACCTGAACACTGAAGCTTTCTTT
NA | TRBJ2-1 | TRBV5-5 | few | CASSLRDRHNNEQFF | TGTGCCAGCAGCTTAAGGGACCGCCATAATAATGAGCAGTTCTTC
NA | TRBJ2-7 | TRBV13 | NA | CASSLGRWGKQYF | TGTGCCAGCAGCTTAGGCAGGTGGGGCAAGCAGTACTTC
NA | TRBJ2-1 | TRBV4-1 | NA | CASSQEGGSNEQFF | TGCGCCAGCAGCCAAGAAGGGGGTTCGAATGAGCAGTTCTTC
NA | TRBJ2-6 | TRBV7-9 | NA | CASSDRQTRANVLTF | TGTGCCAGCAGCGATCGACAGACACGGGCCAACGTCCTGACTTTC
NA | TRBJ2-1 | TRBV20-1 | NA | CSADPGAGFSYNEQFF | TGCAGTGCCGACCCCGGGGCGGGATTCTCCTACAATGAGCAGTTCTTC
NA | TRBJ2-7 | TRBV20-1 | NA | CSASTLCGVSYEQYF | TGCAGTGCTAGTACTTTGTGTGGGGTATCCTACGAGCAGTACTTC
NA | TRBJ2-3 | TRBV19 | NA | CASMGEKRSDTQYF | TGTGCCAGTATGGGGGAAAAGCGTTCAGATACGCAGTATTTT
TRBD1 | TRBJ2-3 | TRBV6-2/TRBV6-3 | NA | CASSRGQAFTDTQYF | TGTGCCAGCAGTCGAGGACAGGCCTTCACAGATACGCAGTATTTT
NA | TRBJ2-7 | TRBV20-1 | NA | CSAPKAVLLHGQYF | TGCAGTGCCCCGAAGGCGGTCCTACTGCATGGGCAGTACTTC
NA | TRBJ1-3 | TRBV9 | few | CASSVLGLGNTIYF | TGTGCCAGCAGCGTACTCGGGTTAGGAAACACCATATATTTT
NA | TRBJ1-4 | TRBV4-2 | few | CASSGPTNEKLFF | TGTGCCAGCAGCGGACCAACTAATGAAAAACTGTTTTTT
NA | TRBJ2-7 | TRBV12-3/TRBV12-4 | many | CASSFPGGEQYF | TGTGCCAGCAGTTTCCCCGGAGGCGAGCAGTACTTC
TRBD2 | TRBJ2-1 | TRBV12-3/TRBV12-4 | NA | CASSPTSGWYNEQFF | TGTGCCAGCAGCCCGACTAGCGGTTGGTACAATGAGCAGTTCTTC
TRBD1 | TRBJ1-2 | TRBV15 | NA | CATSRVQGANYGYTF | TGTGCCACCAGCAGAGTTCAGGGGGCGAACTATGGCTACACCTTC
NA | TRBJ1-6 | TRBV20-1 | NA | CSGKRRGIDNSPLHF | TGCAGTGGAAAGAGGAGGGGTATAGATAATTCACCCCTCCACTTT
TRBD2 | TRBJ2-7 | TRBV10-3 | NA | CAIMSGTSYEQYF | TGTGCCATCATGAGCGGGACTTCCTACGAGCAGTACTTC
NA | TRBJ2-3 | TRBV5-5 | many | CASTITDTQYF | TGTGCCAGCACCATCACTGATACGCAGTATTTT
TRBD1 | TRBJ2-1 | TRBV24-1 | few | CATSDRTGPNNEQFF | TGTGCCACCAGTGACCGGACAGGACCAAACAATGAGCAGTTCTTC
TRBD2 | TRBJ2-1 | TRBV12-3/TRBV12-4 | NA | CASSLGSGSFYNEQFF | TGTGCCAGCAGCTTGGGTAGCGGGAGTTTCTACAATGAGCAGTTCTTC
NA | TRBJ2-7 | TRBV5-5 | NA | CASSLVVQGREQYF | TGTGCCAGCAGCTTGGTAGTCCAGGGGCGGGAGCAGTACTTC
TRBD2 | TRBJ2-3 | TRBV20-1 | NA | CSASGLEGGHGDTQYF | TGCAGTGCATCGGGACTAGAGGGGGGGCATGGAGATACGCAGTATTTT
NA | TRBJ2-2 | TRBV12-3/TRBV12-4 | few | CASSLGGNGELFF | TGTGCCAGCAGTTTAGGGGGGAACGGGGAGCTGTTTTTT
NA | TRBJ1-2 | TRBV9 | NA | CASSVDSGYGYTF | TGTGCCAGCAGCGTAGATTCTGGCTATGGCTACACCTTC
NA | TRBJ2-7 | TRBV7-6 | few | CASSLGGGHEQYF | TGTGCCAGCAGCTTAGGGGGCGGGCACGAGCAGTACTTC
NA | TRBJ2-5 | TRBV9 | few | CASSTSGAGVISRETQYF | TGTGCCAGCAGCACCTCAGGGGCGGGGGTGATTTCGCGGGAGACCCAGTACTTC
NA | TRBJ2-3 | TRBV20-1 | NA | CSARGSATDTQYF | TGCAGTGCTAGAGGGTCAGCCACAGATACGCAGTATTTT
NA | TRBJ1-5 | TRBV7-9 | few | CASSHREGGNQPQHF | TGTGCCAGCAGCCACAGGGAAGGGGGCAATCAGCCCCAGCATTTT
NA | TRBJ2-7 | TRBV4-3 | NA | CASSLHAYEQYF | TGCGCCAGCAGCCTACATGCTTACGAGCAGTACTTC
NA | TRBJ2-1 | TRBV10-2 | many | CASSVSQEYNEQFF | TGCGCCAGCAGTGTGTCTCAAGAATACAATGAGCAGTTCTTC
TRBD2 | TRBJ2-5 | TRBV6-5 | few | CASSYVSTGGVETQYF | TGTGCCAGCAGTTACGTCTCGACGGGAGGGGTCGAGACCCAGTACTTC
NA | TRBJ2-3 | TRBV19 | NA | CATRGGLNTDTQYF | TGTGCCACCCGAGGCGGGCTCAACACAGATACGCAGTATTTT
TRBD2 | TRBJ2-1 | TRBV29-1 | few | CSVIPGLAYEQFF | TGCAGCGTCATTCCGGGACTAGCATATGAGCAGTTCTTC
NA | TRBJ2-7 | TRBV12-3/TRBV12-4 | few | CASSLSAFEQYF | TGTGCCAGCAGTTTATCGGCATTCGAGCAGTACTTC
NA | TRBJ2-7 | TRBV10-3 | NA | CATGIRGFYEQYF | TGTGCCACCGGGATTAGAGGCTTCTACGAGCAGTACTTC
NA | TRBJ2-3 | TRBV7-8 | NA | CASSSLRGVTDTQYF | TGTGCCAGCAGCTCTCTGAGGGGGGTCACAGATACGCAGTATTTT
NA | TRBJ1-6 | TRBV11-3 | NA | CASSFSPQGRYNSPLHF | TGTGCCAGCAGCTTCTCCCCGCAGGGTCGGTATAATTCACCCCTCCACTTT
TRBD2 | TRBJ2-3 | TRBV3-1 | few | CASSQVEAGRADTQYF | TGTGCCAGCAGCCAAGTGGAGGCGGGGAGGGCAGATACGCAGTATTTT
TRBD1 | TRBJ2-1 | TRBV5-1 | few | CASSLPGQLNNEQFF | TGCGCCAGCAGCTTACCGGGACAGCTAAACAATGAGCAGTTCTTC
TRBD1 | TRBJ2-7 | TRBV20-1 | NA | CSAEPTGDYEQYF | TGCAGTGCAGAACCGACAGGGGACTACGAGCAGTACTTC
NA | TRBJ2-5 | TRBV11-3 | NA | CASSLEGGWAAQETQYF | TGTGCCAGCAGCTTAGAAGGGGGATGGGCGGCTCAAGAGACCCAGTACTTC
TRBD2 | TRBJ2-1 | TRBV11-3 | NA | CASSLVTSGEYNEQFF | TGTGCCAGCAGCTTAGTTACTAGCGGGGAGTACAATGAGCAGTTCTTC
TRBD1 | TRBJ1-1 | TRBV29-1 | NA | CSVEEGGRTEAFF | TGCAGCGTGGAAGAAGGGGGCAGGACTGAAGCTTTCTTT